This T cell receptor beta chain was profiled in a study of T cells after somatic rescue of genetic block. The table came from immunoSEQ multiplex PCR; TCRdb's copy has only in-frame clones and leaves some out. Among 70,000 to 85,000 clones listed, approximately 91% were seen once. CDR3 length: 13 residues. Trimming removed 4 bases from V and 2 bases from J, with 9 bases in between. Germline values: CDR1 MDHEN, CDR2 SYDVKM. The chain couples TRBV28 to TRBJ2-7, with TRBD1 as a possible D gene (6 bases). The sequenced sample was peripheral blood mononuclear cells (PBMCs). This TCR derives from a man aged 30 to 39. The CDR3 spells CASSSTGTYEQYF. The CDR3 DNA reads TGTGCCAGCAGTTCTACAGGGACCTACGAGCAGTACTTC.